The sample holds many counts of the clone carrying this TCR beta chain. V lost 5 bases, J lost 0 bases, and 11 bases lay in between. Germline V gene data show CDR1 as MGHRA and CDR2 as YSYEKL. CDR3 size: 16 residues. TCRdb used MiXCR to reprocess the RACE reads, holding one entry per CDR3 protein. The sample has 300,000 to 450,000 distinct CDR3 sequences; 5% to 6.5% are singletons. The sample comes from a study of human T cells and chemical hapten exposure. Across the study: Skin on the upper inner arm, approximately 2 cm by approximately 2 cm in size, was sensitized with 2% DPC.

Time point described: pre-sensitization, week 0. Treatment given: therapeutic diphenylcyclopropenone sensitization with weekly scalp DPC. Donors were 18 to 70-year-old alopecia patients suitable for DPC. V gene TRBV4-1 combines with J gene TRBJ1-6, with a possible D match to TRBD1 (6 bases). The sequence was collected from a woman between 45 and 60 years old with alopecia areata. Some clones in this sample may be carry-over from other donors' samples. Sample: whole blood, taken in connection with sensitization to the hapten diphenylcyclopropenone (DPC). CDR3 in amino acids: CASSETGSSYNSPLHF. CDR3 DNA: TGCGCCAGCAGCGAAACAGGGAGCTCCTATAATTCACCCCTCCACTTT.